Below, 7 T cell receptor beta chains from the same sample are listed, as sequenced in a study of T cell responses to AZD1222 COVID-19 vaccine. Some clones are missing from TCRdb's copy, which holds only in-frame ones; the method was immunoSEQ multiplex PCR. This sample carries about 150,000 clones, 70% to 90% of them seen once, and the ten largest clones take about 8%. Source: peripheral blood, taken on day 0 of AZD1222 vaccination. All receptors derive from an adult in good health.

In this sample, this clone turned up once. The chain is built from TRBV9 and TRBJ1-4, with D tentatively TRBD1 (6 bases). The CDR3 consists of 15 residues. Deletions cut 2 bases from V and 4 bases from J, with 12 bases between. Germline values: CDR1 SGDLS, CDR2 YYNGEE. The CDR3 region is CASSVMGGLNEKLFF. In DNA, the CDR3 is TGTGCCAGCAGCGTGATGGGGGGCCTTAATGAAAAACTGTTTTTT.

The J gene is TRBJ1-2, the V gene TRBV20-1; unclear D gene. V was clipped by 2 bases and J by 6 bases, with 7 bases between them. This CDR3 contains 11 residues. CDR1 and CDR2 from the germline V gene are DFQATT and SNEGSKA (reference sequence). This CDR3 reads CSARSVDGYTF. CDR3 nucleotides: TGCAGTGCTAGATCAGTTGATGGCTACACCTTC.

J is TRBJ2-7 and V is TRBV28; no clear D. CDR3 size: 15 residues. Germline CDR1 is MDHEN and CDR2 is SYDVKM. The V end was cut by 5 bases, the J end by 3 bases, with 17 bases between. CDR3 protein: CASSKSPTLYYEQYF. CDR3 nucleotides: TGTGCCAGCAGTAAAAGTCCGACTCTCTACTACGAGCAGTACTTC. Filled out from reference TRBV28 and TRBJ2-7, the complete variable domain reads DVKVTQSSRYLVKRTGEKVFLECVQDMDHENMFWYRQDPGLGLRLIYFSYDVKMKEKGDIPEGYSVSREKKERFSLILESASTNQTSMYLCASSKSPTLYYEQYFGPGTRLTVT.

A few counts support this clone. V and J are TRBV11-2 and TRBJ2-7; 7 bases match TRBD2. The trim removed 2 bases at V and 4 bases at J, leaving 17 bases unmatched. CDR1 SGHAT and CDR2 FQNNGV come from the germline V gene. CDR3 size: 18 residues. CDR3 in amino acids: CASSLRGRGVKSGYEQYF. CDR3 DNA sequence: TGTGCCAGCAGCTTAAGGGGTCGGGGGGTGAAATCCGGATACGAGCAGTACTTC. Full variable domain (outside the CDR3, taken from reference TRBV11-2 and TRBJ2-7): EAGVAQSPRYKIIEKRQSVAFWCNPISGHATLYWYQQILGQGPKLLIQFQNNGVVDDSQLPKDRFSAERLKGVDSTLKIQPAKLEDSAVYLCASSLRGRGVKSGYEQYFGPGTRLTVT.

This clone was detected only once. The chain links TRBV30 to TRBJ2-1; D ambiguous. The CDR3 sequence is 11 residues long. Germline CDR1 reads GTSNPN; CDR2 reads SVGIG (reference sequence). V dropped 1 base and J dropped 8 bases, with 6 bases sitting between them. The CDR3 nucleotides read TGTGCCTGGAGTGCTGTGGATGAGCAGTTCTTC. It yields the protein CAWSAVDEQFF.

The chain has TRBV4-1 and TRBJ2-5, with 10 positions matching TRBD2. V lost 2 bases, J lost 5 bases, and 5 bases stayed unmatched. CDR3 length: 15 amino acids. Germline V gene lookup returns CDR1 MGHRA and CDR2 YSYEKL. Written as DNA, the CDR3 is TGCGCCAGCAGCCAACCAGCGGGGGGGCTTGAGACCCAGTACTTC. This gives the protein CASSQPAGGLETQYF.

The sample holds one count of this clone. The chain combines TRBV7-6 with TRBJ2-3, with 7 bases aligning to TRBD1. This CDR3 contains 13 residues. Germline V gene sequence: CDR1 SGHVS, CDR2 FNYEAQ. V gave up 4 bases and J gave up 4 bases; unmatched junction bases: 2. This chain's CDR3 is CASSWGTADTQYF. The DNA for the CDR3 is TGTGCCAGCAGCTGGGGGACAGCAGATACGCAGTATTTT.